This TCR beta chain was captured in a study of blood T cells in healthy people across ages. Through a sample-barcoded 5' primer and a J-beta primer mix, a second PCR was run for roughly 6 to 12 cycles. TCRdb reprocessed the 5' RACE reads via MiXCR and lists one record per CDR3 protein. Altogether around 1,000,000 distinct CDR3 sequences are present, under 40% being singletons, with the ten largest covering 10% to 15%. The CDR3 runs 15 residues. Germline CDR1 SGHTA, CDR2 FQGNSA. Study results and limitations: Both higher diversity and more naive CD4+ cells marked long-lived donors when set against aged donors.

Each of the donors had roughly 10 milliliters of peripheral blood drawn into EDTA-treated Vacutainer tubes. They isolated at least 6 million PBMCs from each sample. A word on this clonotype: Its antigen is as yet unknown. A read error may account for a junction end that differs from germline.

Sample: blood. The rearrangement links TRBV7-2 to TRBJ2-1, with D uncertain. The DNA matches TRBJ2-7 better at its end, which makes the J call doubtful. The receptor was isolated from a man aged 18 to 29 in good health. The CDR3 protein is CASSPGQFSYNEQYF. CDR3 sequence (DNA): TGTGCTAGCAGCCCCGGCCAATTTTCCTACAATGAGCAGTACTTC.